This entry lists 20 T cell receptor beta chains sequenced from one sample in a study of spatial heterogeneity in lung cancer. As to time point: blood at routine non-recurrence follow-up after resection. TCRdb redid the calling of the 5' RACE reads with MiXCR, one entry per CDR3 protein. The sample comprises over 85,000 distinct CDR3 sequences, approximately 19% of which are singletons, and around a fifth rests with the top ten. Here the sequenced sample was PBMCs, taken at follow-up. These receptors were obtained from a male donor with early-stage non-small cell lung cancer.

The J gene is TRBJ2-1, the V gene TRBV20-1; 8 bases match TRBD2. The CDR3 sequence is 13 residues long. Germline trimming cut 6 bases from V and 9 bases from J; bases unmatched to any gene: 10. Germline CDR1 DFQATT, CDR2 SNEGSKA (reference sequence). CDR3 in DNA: TGCAGTGCAGCTAAGCGGGGGATGGGTGAGCAGTTCTTC. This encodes CSAAKRGMGEQFF.

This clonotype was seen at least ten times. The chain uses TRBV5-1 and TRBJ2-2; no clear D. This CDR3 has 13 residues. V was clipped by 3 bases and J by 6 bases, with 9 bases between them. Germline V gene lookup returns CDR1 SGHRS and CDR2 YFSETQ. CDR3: CASSSSGAGELFF. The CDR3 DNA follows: TGCGCCAGCAGCTCCTCGGGTGCCGGGGAGCTGTTTTTT.

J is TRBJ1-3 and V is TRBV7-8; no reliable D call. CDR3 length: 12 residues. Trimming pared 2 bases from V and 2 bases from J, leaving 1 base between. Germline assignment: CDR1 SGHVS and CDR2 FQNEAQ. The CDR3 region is CASSLTGNTIYF. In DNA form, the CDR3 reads TGTGCCAGCAGCTTAACTGGAAACACCATATATTTT.

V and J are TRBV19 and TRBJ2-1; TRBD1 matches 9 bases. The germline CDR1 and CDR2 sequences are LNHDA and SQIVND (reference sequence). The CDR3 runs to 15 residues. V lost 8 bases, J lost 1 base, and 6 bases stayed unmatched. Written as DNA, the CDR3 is TGTGCCAGTGGAACCGGGACAGGGTCCTACAATGAGCAGTTCTTC. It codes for CASGTGTGSYNEQFF. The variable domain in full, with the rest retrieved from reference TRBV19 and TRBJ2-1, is DGGITQSPKYLFRKEGQNVTLSCEQNLNHDAMYWYRQDPGQGLRLIYYSQIVNDFQKGDIAEGYSVSREKKESFPLTVTSAQKNPTAFYLCASGTGTGSYNEQFFGPGTRLTVL.

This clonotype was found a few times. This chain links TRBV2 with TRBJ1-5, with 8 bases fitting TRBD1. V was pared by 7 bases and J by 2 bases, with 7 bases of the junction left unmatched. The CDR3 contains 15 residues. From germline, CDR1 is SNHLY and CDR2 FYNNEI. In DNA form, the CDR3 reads TGTGCCAGCACTGGACAGGGCTGGGGCAATCAGCCCCAGCATTTT. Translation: CASTGQGWGNQPQHF.

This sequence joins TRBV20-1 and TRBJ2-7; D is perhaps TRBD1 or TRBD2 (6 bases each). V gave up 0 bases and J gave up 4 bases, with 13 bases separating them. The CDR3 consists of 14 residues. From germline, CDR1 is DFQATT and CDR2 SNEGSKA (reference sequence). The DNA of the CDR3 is TGCAGTGCTAGAGATCCCAAGGGGGGTTACGAGCAGTACGTC. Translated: CSARDPKGGYEQYV.

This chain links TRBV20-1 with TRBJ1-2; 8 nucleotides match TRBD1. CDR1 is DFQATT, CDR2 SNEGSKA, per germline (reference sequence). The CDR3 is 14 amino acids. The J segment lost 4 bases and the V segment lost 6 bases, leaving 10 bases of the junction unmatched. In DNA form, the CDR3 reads TGCAGTGCCCTCGAGATAGACAGGGGCTATGGCTACACCTTC. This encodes CSALEIDRGYGYTF.

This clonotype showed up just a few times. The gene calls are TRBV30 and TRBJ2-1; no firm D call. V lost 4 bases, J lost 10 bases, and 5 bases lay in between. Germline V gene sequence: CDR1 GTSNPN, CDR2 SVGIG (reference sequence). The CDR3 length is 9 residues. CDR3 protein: CAWTPEQFF. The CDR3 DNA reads TGTGCCTGGACACCCGAGCAGTTCTTC.

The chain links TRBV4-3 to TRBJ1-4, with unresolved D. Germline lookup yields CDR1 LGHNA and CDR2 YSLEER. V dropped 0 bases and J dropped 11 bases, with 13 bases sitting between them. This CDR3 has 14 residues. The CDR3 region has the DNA TGCGCCAGCAGCCAAGAAATAAGTTCGGCGAAACTGTTTTTT. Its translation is CASSQEISSAKLFF.

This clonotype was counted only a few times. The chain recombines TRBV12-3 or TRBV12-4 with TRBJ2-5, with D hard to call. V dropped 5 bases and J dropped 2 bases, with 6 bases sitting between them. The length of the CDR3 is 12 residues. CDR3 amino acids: CASSREQETQYF. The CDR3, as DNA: TGTGCCAGCAGTCGCGAGCAAGAGACCCAGTACTTC.

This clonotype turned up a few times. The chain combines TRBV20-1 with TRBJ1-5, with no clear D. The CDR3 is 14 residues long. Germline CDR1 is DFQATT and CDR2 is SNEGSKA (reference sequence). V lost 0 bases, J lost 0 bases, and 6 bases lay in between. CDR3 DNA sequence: TGCAGTGCTAGAGACACCGGTAGCAATCAGCCCCAGCATTTT. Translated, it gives CSARDTGSNQPQHF.

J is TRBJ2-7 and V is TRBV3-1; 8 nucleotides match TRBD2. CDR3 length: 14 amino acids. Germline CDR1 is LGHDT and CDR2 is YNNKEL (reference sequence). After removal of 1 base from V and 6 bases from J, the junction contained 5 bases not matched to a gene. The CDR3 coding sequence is TGTGCCAGCAGCCAAGCGGGACTAGAGAGCGAGCAGTACTTC. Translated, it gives CASSQAGLESEQYF.

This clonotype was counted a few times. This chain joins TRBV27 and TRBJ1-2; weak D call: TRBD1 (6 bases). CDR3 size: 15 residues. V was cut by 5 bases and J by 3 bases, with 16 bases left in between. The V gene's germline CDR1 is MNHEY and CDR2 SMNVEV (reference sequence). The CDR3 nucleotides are TGTGCCAGCAGTCCGGGGGGCAGGATCCACTATGGCTACACCTTC. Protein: CASSPGGRIHYGYTF.

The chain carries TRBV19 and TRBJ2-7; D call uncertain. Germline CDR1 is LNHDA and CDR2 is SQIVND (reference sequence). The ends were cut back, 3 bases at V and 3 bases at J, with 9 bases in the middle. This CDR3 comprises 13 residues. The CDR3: CASSMGPGYEQYF. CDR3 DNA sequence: TGTGCCAGTAGTATGGGTCCGGGCTACGAGCAGTACTTC.

The chain's CDR3 is CSAGTPRELFF. CDR3 coding DNA: TGCAGCGCCGGGACCCCCCGGGAGCTGTTTTTT. This chain joins TRBV29-1 and TRBJ2-2, with D possibly being TRBD1 or TRBD2 (5 bases each). The CDR3 extends over 11 amino acids. The germline gives CDR1 SQVTM, CDR2 ANQGSEA. The germline V and J ends were trimmed by 7 bases and 9 bases, with 12 bases remaining between them.

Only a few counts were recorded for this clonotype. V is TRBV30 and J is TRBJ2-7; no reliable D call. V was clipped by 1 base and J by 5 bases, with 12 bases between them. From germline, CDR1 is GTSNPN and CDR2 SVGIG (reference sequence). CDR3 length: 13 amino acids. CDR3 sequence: CAWSEFGLHEQYF. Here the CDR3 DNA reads TGTGCCTGGAGTGAATTTGGCTTGCACGAGCAGTACTTC. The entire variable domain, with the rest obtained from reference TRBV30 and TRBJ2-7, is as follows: SQTIHQWPATLVQPVGSPLSLECTVEGTSNPNLYWYRQAAGRGLQLLFYSVGIGQISSEVPQNLSASRPQDRQFILSSKKLLLSDSGFYLCAWSEFGLHEQYFGPGTRLTVT.

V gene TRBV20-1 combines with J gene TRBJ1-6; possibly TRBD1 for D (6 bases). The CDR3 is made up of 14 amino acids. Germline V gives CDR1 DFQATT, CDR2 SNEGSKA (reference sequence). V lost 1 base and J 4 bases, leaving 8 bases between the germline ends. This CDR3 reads CSARGTAYNSPLHF. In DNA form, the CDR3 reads TGCAGTGCTAGAGGGACAGCTTATAATTCACCCCTCCACTTT.

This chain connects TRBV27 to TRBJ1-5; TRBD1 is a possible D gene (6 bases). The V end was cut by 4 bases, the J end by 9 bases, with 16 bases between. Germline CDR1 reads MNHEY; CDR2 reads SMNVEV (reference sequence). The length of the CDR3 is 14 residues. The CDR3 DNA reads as TGTGCCAGCAGTTCAGGGGAGGGCCTTTCGCCCCAGCATTTT. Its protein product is CASSSGEGLSPQHF.

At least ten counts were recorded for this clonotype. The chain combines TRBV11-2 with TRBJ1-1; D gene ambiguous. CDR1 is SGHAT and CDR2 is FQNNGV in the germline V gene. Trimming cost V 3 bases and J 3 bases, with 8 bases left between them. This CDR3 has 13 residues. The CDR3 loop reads CASSFDMYTEAFF. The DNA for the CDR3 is TGTGCCAGCAGCTTTGACATGTACACTGAAGCTTTCTTT.

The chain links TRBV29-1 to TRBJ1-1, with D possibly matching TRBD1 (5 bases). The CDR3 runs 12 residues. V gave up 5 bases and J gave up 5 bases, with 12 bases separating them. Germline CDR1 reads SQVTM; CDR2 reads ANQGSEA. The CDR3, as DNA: TGCAGCGTTTTACGCGGGGGGACTGAAGCTTTCTTT. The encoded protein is CSVLRGGTEAFF.